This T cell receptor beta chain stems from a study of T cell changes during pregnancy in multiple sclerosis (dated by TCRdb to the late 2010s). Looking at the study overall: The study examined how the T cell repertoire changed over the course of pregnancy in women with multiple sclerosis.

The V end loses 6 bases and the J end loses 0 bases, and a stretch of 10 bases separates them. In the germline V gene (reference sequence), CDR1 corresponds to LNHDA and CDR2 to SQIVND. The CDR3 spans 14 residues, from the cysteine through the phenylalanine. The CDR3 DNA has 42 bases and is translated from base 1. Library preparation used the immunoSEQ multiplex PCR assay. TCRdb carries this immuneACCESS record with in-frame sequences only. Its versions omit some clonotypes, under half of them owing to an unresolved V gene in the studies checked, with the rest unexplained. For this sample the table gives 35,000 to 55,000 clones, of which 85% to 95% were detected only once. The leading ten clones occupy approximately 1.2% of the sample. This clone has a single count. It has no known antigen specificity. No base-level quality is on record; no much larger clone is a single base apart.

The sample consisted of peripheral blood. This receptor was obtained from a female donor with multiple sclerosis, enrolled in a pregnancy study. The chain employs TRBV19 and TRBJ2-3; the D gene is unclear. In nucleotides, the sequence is TGTGCCAGTAGGTTAGCCACTAGCACAGATACGCAGTATTTT. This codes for CASRLATSTDTQYF.